This T cell receptor (beta chain) was documented in a study of vaccination and CD4 T cells after COVID-19. A word on this clonotype: Its specificity is unknown.

The CDR3 length is 15 residues. The germline V gene encodes CDR1 SGHAT and CDR2 FQNNGV. Trimming took 6 bases from V and 9 from J; bases not matched to a gene: 10. Cultured CD4+ T-cell DNA underwent Oncomine TCR Beta short-read sequencing. TCRdb used MiXCR to reprocess the PCR reads, holding one entry per CDR3 protein. The table shows about 12,000 distinct CDR3 sequences, with 45% to 65% occurring only once. This sample's treatment: approximately 11-day PBMC culture with coronavirus spike peptide pools or control peptides (ViraFEST assay). Every well contained more than 1.5 million PBMCs, which were grown with approximately 9.6 IU/ml IL-2 and 10 ug/ml peptide pools.

The V and J genes are TRBV11-2 and TRBJ2-3, with 12 nucleotides matching TRBD1. This clonotype was sampled from a human donor who had recovered from COVID-19. The source material was CD4+ T cells from blood, cultured in vitro. The CDR3 DNA reads TGTGCCAGCAGTGCCGGGACAGGGGGCTCGGGGACGCAGTATTTT. Translating it yields CASSAGTGGSGTQYF.